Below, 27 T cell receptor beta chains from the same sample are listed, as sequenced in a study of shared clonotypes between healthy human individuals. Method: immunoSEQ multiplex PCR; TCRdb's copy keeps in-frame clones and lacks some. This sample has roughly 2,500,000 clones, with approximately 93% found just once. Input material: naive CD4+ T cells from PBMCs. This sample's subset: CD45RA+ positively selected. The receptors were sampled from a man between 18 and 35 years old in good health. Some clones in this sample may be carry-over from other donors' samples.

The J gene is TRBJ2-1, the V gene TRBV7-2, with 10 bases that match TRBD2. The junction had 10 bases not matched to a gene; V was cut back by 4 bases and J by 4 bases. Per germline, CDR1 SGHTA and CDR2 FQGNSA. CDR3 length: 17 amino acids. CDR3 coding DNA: TGTGCCAGCAGCTCGCGTAGCGGACTAGCGGTATACAATGAGCAGTTCTTC. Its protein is CASSSRSGLAVYNEQFF.

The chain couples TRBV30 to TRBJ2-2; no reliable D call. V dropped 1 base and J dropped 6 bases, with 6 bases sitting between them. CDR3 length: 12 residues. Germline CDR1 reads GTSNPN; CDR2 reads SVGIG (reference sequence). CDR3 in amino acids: CAWSDVAGELFF. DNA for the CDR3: TGTGCCTGGAGTGACGTGGCCGGGGAGCTGTTTTTT.

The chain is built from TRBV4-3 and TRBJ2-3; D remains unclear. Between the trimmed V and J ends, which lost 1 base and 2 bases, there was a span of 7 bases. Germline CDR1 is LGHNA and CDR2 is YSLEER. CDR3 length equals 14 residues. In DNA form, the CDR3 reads TGCGCCAGCAGCCAAGGCTCCTCCACAGATACGCAGTATTTT. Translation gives CASSQGSSTDTQYF.

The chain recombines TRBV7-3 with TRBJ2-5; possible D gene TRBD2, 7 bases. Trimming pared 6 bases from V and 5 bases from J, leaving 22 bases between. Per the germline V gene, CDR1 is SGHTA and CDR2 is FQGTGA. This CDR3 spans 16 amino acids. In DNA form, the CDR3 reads TGTGCCAGCAGTCCGAAGGGGGGGTCTAAACGGGAGACCCAGTACTTC. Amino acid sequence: CASSPKGGSKRETQYF.

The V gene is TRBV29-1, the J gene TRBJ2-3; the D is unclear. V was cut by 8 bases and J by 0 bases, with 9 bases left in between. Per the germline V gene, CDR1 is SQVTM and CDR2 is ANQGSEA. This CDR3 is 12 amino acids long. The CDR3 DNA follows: TGCAGCTACCGAGGAAGCACAGATACGCAGTATTTT. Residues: CSYRGSTDTQYF.

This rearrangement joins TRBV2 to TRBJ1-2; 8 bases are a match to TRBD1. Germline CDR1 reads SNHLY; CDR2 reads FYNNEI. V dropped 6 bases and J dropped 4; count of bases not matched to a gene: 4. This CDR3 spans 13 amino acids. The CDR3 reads CASRPGQVYGYTF. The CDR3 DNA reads TGTGCCAGCAGGCCGGGACAGGTCTATGGCTACACCTTC.

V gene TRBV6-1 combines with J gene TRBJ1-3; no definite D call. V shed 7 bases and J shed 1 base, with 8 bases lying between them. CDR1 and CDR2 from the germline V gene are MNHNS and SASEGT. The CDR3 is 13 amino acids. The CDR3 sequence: CASKDPSGNTIYF. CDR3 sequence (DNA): TGTGCCAGCAAAGACCCATCTGGAAACACCATATATTTT.

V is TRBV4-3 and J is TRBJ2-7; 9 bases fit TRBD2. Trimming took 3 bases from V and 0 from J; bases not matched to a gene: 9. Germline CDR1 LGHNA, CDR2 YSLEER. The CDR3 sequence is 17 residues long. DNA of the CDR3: TGCGCCAGCAGCCAGAGGGCCGGGACTAGCCTCTCCTACGAGCAGTACTTC. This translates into CASSQRAGTSLSYEQYF.

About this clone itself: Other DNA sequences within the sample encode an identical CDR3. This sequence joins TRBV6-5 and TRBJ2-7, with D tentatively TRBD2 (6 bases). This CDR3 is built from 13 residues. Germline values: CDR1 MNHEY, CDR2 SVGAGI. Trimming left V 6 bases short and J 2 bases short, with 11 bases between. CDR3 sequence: CASSSGLTYEQYF. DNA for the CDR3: TGTGCCAGCAGCTCAGGACTAACCTACGAGCAGTACTTC.

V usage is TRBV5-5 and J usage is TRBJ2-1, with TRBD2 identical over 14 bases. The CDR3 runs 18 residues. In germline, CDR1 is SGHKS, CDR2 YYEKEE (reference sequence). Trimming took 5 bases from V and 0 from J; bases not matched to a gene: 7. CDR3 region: CASRPGLAGATSYNEQFF. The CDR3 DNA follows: TGTGCCAGCAGACCGGGACTAGCGGGAGCGACCTCCTACAATGAGCAGTTCTTC.

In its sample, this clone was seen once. CDR3 DNA sequence: TGTGCCAGTAGTATCTCAAGATACGGACAGGGCCGGGTGTCAAGCAATCAGCCCCAGCATTTT. Translating it yields CASSISRYGQGRVSSNQPQHF. The chain has TRBV19 and TRBJ1-5, with 8 bases aligning to TRBD1. Germline V gene data show CDR1 as LNHDA and CDR2 as SQIVND (reference sequence). The CDR3 length is 21 residues. Germline trimming cut 3 bases from V and 1 base from J; bases unmatched to any gene: 20.

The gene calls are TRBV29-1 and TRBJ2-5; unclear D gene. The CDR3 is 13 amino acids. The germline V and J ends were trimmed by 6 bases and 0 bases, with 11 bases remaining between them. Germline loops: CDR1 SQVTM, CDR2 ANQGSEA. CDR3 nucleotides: TGCAGCGTGGGCTTGACGGACCAAGAGACCCAGTACTTC. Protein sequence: CSVGLTDQETQYF.

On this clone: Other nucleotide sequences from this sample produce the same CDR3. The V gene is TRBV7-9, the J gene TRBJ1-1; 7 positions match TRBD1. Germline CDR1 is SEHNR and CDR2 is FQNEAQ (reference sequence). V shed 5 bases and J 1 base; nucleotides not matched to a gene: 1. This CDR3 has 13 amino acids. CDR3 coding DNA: TGTGCCAGCAGCCCAGGGGGGAACACTGAAGCTTTCTTT. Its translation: CASSPGGNTEAFF.

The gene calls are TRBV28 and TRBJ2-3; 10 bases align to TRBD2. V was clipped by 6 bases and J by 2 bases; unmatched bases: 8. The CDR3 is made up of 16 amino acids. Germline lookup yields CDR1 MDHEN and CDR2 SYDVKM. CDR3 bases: TGTGCCAGCAGCCGGACTAGCGGACATCCCACAGATACGCAGTATTTT. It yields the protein CASSRTSGHPTDTQYF.

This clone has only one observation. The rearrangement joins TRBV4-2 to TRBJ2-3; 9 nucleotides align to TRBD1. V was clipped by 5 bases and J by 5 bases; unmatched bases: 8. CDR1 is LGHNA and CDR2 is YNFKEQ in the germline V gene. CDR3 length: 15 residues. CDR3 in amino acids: CASSEQGAPQDTQYF. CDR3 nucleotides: TGTGCCAGCAGCGAACAGGGGGCTCCTCAAGATACGCAGTATTTT.

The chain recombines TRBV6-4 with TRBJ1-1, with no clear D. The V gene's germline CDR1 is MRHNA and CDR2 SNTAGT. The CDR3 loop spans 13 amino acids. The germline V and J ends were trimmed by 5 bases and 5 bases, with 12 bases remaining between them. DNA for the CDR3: TGTGCCAGCAGTCTAGAAGTTCGGACTGAAGCTTTCTTT. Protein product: CASSLEVRTEAFF.

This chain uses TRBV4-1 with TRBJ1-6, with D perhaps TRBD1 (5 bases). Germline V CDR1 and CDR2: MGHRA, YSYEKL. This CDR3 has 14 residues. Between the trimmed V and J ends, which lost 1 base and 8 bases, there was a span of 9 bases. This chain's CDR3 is CASSQGQQYSPLHF. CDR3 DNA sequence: TGCGCCAGCAGCCAAGGACAGCAGTATTCACCCCTCCACTTT.

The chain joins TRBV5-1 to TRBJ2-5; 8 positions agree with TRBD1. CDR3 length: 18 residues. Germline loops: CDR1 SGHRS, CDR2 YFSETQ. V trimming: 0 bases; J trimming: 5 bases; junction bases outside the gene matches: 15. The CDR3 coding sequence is TGCGCCAGCAGCTTGGGGGGACCCGGGACAGGTATTAGGGAGACCCAGTACTTC. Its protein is CASSLGGPGTGIRETQYF.

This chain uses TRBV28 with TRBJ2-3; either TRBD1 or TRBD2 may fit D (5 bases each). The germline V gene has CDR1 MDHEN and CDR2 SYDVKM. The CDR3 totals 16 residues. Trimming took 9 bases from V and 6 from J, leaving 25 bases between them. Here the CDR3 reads CARQPRHGARWDTQYF. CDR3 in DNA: TGTGCCAGGCAACCACGCCACGGGGCGCGGTGGGATACGCAGTATTTT.

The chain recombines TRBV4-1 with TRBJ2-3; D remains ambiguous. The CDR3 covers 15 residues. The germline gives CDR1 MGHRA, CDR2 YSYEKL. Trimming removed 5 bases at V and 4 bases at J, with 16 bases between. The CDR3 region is CASSAIRVLADTQYF. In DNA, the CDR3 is TGCGCCAGCAGCGCAATCCGGGTTCTGGCAGATACGCAGTATTTT.

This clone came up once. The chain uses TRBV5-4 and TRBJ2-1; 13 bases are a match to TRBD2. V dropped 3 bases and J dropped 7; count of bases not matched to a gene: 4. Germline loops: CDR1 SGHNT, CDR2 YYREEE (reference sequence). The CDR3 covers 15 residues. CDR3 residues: CASSWTSGSGNEQFF. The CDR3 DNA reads TGTGCCAGCAGCTGGACTAGCGGGAGTGGTAATGAGCAGTTCTTC. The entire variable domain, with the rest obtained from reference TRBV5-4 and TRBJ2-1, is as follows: ETGVTQSPTHLIKTRGQQVTLRCSSQSGHNTVSWYQQALGQGPQFIFQYYREEENGRGNFPPRFSGLQFPNYSSELNVNALELDDSALYLCASSWTSGSGNEQFFGPGTRLTVL.

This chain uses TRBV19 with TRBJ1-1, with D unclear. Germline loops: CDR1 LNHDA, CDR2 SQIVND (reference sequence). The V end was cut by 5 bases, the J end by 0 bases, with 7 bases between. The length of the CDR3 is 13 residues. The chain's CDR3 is CASSHQLNTEAFF. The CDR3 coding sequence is TGTGCCAGTAGTCATCAACTGAACACTGAAGCTTTCTTT.

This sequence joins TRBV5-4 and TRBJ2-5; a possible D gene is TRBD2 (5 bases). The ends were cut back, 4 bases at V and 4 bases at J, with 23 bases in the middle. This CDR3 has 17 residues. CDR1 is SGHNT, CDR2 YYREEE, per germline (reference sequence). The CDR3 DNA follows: TGTGCCAGCAGCCCCCGGTCCCCATCGGGGAGCGGAGAGACCCAGTACTTC. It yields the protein CASSPRSPSGSGETQYF.

In DNA, the CDR3 is TGTGCCACCCGCCCAGGGAACAAAGAGACCCAGTACTTC. It codes for CATRPGNKETQYF. The chain has TRBV19 and TRBJ2-5, with a possible D match to TRBD1 (5 bases). The CDR3 sequence is 13 residues long. Trimming left V 10 bases short and J 3 bases short, with 15 bases between. Germline V gene data show CDR1 as LNHDA and CDR2 as SQIVND (reference sequence).

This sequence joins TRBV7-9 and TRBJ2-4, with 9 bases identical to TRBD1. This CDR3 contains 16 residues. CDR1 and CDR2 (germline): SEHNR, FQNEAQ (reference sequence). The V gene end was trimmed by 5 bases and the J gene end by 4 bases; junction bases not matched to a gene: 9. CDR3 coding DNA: TGTGCCAGCAGCCCGGGACAGGGAGGCGGTAAAAACATTCAGTACTTC. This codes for CASSPGQGGGKNIQYF.

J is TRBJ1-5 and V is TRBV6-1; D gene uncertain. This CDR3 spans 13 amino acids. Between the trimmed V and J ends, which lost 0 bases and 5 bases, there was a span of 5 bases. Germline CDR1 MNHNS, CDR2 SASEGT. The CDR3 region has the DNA TGTGCCAGCAGTGAAGCAAACTATCAGCCCCAGCATTTT. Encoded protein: CASSEANYQPQHF.

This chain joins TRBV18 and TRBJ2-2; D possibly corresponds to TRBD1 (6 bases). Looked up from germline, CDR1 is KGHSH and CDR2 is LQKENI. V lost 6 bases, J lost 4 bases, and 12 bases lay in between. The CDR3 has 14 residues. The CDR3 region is CASSQMGATGELFF. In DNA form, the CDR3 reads TGTGCCAGCTCTCAGATGGGGGCCACCGGGGAGCTGTTTTTT.